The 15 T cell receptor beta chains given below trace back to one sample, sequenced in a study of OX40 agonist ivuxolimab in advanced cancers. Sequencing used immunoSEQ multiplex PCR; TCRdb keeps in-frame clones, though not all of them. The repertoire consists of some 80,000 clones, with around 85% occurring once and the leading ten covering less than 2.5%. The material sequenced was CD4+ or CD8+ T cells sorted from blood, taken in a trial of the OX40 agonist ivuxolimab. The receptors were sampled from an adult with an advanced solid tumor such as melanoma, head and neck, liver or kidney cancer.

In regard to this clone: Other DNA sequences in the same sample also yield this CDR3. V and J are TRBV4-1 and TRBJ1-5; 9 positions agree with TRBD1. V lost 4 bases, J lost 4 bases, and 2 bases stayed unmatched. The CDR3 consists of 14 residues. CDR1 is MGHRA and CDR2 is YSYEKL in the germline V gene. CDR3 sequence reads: CASSRGQGNQPQHF. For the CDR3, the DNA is TGCGCCAGCAGCCGAGGACAGGGGAATCAGCCCCAGCATTTT.

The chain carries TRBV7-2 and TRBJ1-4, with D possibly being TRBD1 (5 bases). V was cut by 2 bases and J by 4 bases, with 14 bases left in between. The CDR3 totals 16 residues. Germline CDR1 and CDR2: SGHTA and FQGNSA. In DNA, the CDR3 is TGTGCCAGCAGCTTAAATGCCGGGGGGAGTAATGAAAAACTGTTTTTT. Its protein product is CASSLNAGGSNEKLFF.

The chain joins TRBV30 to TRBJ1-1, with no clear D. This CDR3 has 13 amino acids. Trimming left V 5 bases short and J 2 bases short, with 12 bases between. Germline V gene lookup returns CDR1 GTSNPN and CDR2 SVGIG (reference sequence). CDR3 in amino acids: CAWASAFNTEAFF. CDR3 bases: TGTGCCTGGGCGTCGGCCTTTAACACTGAAGCTTTCTTT.

Here the CDR3 DNA reads TGTGCCTGGAGCCCGGGACAGTGGAGCTATGGCTACACCTTC. As protein: CAWSPGQWSYGYTF. The chain uses TRBV30 and TRBJ1-2; 7 nucleotides match TRBD1. The ends lost 3 bases at V and 4 bases at J; junction bases unmatched: 8. Germline CDR1 GTSNPN, CDR2 SVGIG (reference sequence). The CDR3 has 14 amino acids.

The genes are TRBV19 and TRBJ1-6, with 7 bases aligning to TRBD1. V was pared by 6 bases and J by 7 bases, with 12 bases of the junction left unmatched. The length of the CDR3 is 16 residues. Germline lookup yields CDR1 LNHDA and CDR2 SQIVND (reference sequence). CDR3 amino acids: CASRPTTGLWNSPLHF. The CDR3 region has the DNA TGTGCCAGTAGACCTACGACAGGGCTTTGGAATTCACCCCTCCACTTT.

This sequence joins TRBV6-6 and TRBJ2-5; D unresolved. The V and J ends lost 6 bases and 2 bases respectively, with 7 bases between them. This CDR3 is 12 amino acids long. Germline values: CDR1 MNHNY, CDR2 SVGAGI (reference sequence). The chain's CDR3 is CASRGVQETQYF. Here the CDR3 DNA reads TGTGCCAGCAGGGGCGTACAAGAGACCCAGTACTTC.

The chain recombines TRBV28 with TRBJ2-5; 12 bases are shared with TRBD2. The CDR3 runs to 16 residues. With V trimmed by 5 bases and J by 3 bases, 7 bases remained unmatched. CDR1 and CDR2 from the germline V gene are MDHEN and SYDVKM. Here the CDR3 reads CASSLRLAGAEETQYF. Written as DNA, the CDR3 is TGTGCCAGCAGTCTCCGACTAGCGGGGGCAGAAGAGACCCAGTACTTC.

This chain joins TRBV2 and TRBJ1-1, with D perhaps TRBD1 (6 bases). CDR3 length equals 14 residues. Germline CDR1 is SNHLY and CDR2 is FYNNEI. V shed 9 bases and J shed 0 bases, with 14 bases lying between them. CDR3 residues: CASKGGEMNTEAFF. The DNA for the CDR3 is TGTGCCAGTAAAGGGGGGGAGATGAACACTGAAGCTTTCTTT.

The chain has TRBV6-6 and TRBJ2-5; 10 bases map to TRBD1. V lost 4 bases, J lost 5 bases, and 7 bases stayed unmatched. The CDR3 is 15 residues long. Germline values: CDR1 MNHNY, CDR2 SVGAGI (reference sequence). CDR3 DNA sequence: TGTGCCAGCAGTTGGGGGACAGGGGAAGGGGAGACCCAGTACTTC. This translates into CASSWGTGEGETQYF.

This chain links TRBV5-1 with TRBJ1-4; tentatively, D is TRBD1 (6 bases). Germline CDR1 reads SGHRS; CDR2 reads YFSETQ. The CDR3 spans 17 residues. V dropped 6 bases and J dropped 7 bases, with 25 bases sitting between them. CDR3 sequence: CASTTGTMALSTEKLFF. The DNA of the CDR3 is TGCGCCAGCACCACCGGGACAATGGCTTTGTCTACTGAAAAACTGTTTTTT.

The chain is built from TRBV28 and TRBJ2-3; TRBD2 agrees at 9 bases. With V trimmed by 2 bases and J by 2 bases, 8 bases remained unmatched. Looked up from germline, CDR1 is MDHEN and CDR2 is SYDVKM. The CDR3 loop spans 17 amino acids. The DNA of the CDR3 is TGTGCCAGCAGTTTAGGGGTAGCGGGGGCCAACACAGATACGCAGTATTTT. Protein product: CASSLGVAGANTDTQYF. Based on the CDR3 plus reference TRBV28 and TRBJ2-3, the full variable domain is DVKVTQSSRYLVKRTGEKVFLECVQDMDHENMFWYRQDPGLGLRLIYFSYDVKMKEKGDIPEGYSVSREKKERFSLILESASTNQTSMYLCASSLGVAGANTDTQYFGPGTRLTVL.

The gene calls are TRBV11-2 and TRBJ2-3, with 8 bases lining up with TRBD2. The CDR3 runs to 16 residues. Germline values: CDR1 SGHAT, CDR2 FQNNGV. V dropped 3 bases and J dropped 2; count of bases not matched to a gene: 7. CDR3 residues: CASSLGGGGPTDTQYF. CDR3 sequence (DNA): TGTGCCAGCAGCTTGGGGGGCGGGGGGCCCACAGATACGCAGTATTTT.

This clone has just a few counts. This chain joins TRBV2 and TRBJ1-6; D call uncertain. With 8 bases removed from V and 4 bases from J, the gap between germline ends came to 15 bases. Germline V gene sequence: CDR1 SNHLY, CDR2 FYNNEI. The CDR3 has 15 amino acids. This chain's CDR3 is CASALRETYNSPLHF. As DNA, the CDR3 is TGTGCCAGCGCCCTACGGGAGACATATAATTCACCCCTCCACTTT.

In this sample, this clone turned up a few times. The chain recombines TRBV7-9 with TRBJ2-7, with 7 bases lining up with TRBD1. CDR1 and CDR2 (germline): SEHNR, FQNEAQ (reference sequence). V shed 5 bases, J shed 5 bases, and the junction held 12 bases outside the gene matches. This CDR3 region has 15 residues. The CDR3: CASSLGGTAAHEQYF. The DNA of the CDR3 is TGTGCCAGCAGCCTAGGGGGCACGGCGGCCCACGAGCAGTACTTC.

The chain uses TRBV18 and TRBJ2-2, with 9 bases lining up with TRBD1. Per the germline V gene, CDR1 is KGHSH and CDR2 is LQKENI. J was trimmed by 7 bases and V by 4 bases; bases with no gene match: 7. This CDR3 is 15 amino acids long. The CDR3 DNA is TGTGCCAGCTCACTGGGACAGGGATTGGACGGGGAGCTGTTTTTT. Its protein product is CASSLGQGLDGELFF.